This T cell receptor (beta chain) derives from a study of T cell clonotyping in hematopoietic cell transplantation. Whole-study results and caveats: After transplant, recipient diversity fell while pathologically expanded clonotypes grew through day 180.

The sample's time point: recipient sample about 28 days before transplant, after cytoreduction. TCRdb's copy holds only in-frame clones and misses some; the assay was immunoSEQ multiplex PCR. The sample shows about 18,000 clones, roughly 82% of them seen only once. In the case of this clone: Its antigen is undetermined.

The source was peripheral blood mononuclear cells, collected before stem cell transplant. This TCR was sampled from a man aged 50 to 59 with acute myeloid leukemia. Some clones in this sample may be carry-over from other donors' samples.

In DNA form, the CDR3 reads TGTGCCAGCAGCTTACGTCGGACAGGGAGCGAGCAGTACTTC. As protein: CASSLRRTGSEQYF. V is TRBV7-8 and J is TRBJ2-7, with 8 bases identical to TRBD1. The CDR3 covers 14 residues. The germline V gene encodes CDR1 SGHVS and CDR2 FQNEAQ. V dropped 2 bases and J dropped 6; count of bases not matched to a gene: 6.